This entry describes one T cell receptor beta chain. Followed over time, Seattle patients had been enrolled while infection was active. This CDR3 comprises 15 residues. The junction had 9 bases not matched to a gene; V was cut back by 4 bases and J by 5 bases. The germline CDR1 and CDR2 sequences are SEHNR and FQNEAQ (reference sequence). These data are taken from a study of blood T cell repertoires in COVID-19. Study-wide context: Sites in the United States, Italy and Spain provided acute and convalescent COVID-19 samples.

In the source study's methods: Estimation of nucleated cell counts was performed using reference gene primer amplification. Measured with immunoSEQ multiplex PCR; TCRdb has only the in-frame clones, and not every one. The V and J calls and clone size were taken over from that table, and D and trimming were inferred from the DNA. Here the sample spans more than 300,000 clones, around 87% being singletons. V gene TRBV7-9 combines with J gene TRBJ2-5, with 8 bases lining up with TRBD1. The specimen was peripheral blood. The receptor was derived from a woman in her twenties or thirties with COVID-19, enrolled during active disease. CDR3 amino acids: CASSWTTGGGETQYF. The DNA of the CDR3 is TGTGCCAGCAGCTGGACCACAGGGGGTGGGGAGACCCAGTACTTC.